Listed below are T cell receptor beta chains from one sample, sequenced in a study of T cell responses to AZD1222 COVID-19 vaccine. The repertoire was sequenced with immunoSEQ multiplex PCR; TCRdb's copy has only in-frame clones and lacks some. The sample holds about 120,000 clones, around 94% seen once. The starting material was peripheral blood, obtained on day 0 of AZD1222 vaccination. These receptors came from an adult in good health. The CDR3 runs from the conserved cysteine through the conserved F or W. Fields, in order: clone size, V gene, D gene, CDR3 length, J gene, CDR3 protein, CDR3 DNA. The D gene is left open where the match is weak. Not all rows give a size; the values are once, few, many and, for expanded clones, a class.

size: .
V: TRBV5-1
D: TRBD2
length: 15
J: TRBJ2-3
CDR3: CASSPAGGRTDTQYF
DNA: TGCGCCAGCAGCCCGGCTGGCGGGAGGACAGATACGCAGTATTTT

size: .
V: TRBV11-2
D: .
length: 12
J: TRBJ1-2
CDR3: CASSFGGYGYTF
DNA: TGTGCCAGCAGCTTTGGCGGTTATGGCTACACCTTC

size: once
V: TRBV27
D: TRBD1
length: 13
J: TRBJ2-7
CDR3: CASSPMDRYEQYF
DNA: TGTGCCAGCAGTCCCATGGACAGGTACGAGCAGTACTTC

size: .
V: TRBV7-8
D: .
length: 15
J: TRBJ1-3
CDR3: CASSSGHLSGNTIYF
DNA: TGTGCCAGCAGCTCGGGACATCTCTCTGGAAACACCATATATTTT

size: .
V: TRBV7-6
D: .
length: 17
J: TRBJ2-1
CDR3: CASSLEGPLVSYNEQFF
DNA: TGTGCCAGCAGCTTAGAGGGTCCGTTGGTGTCCTACAATGAGCAGTTCTTC

size: .
V: TRBV19
D: .
length: 13
J: TRBJ1-5
CDR3: CASSRDTDQPQHF
DNA: TGTGCCAGTAGTAGGGACACGGATCAGCCCCAGCATTTT

size: .
V: TRBV19
D: TRBD1
length: 15
J: TRBJ2-5
CDR3: CASSIGQGGGETQYF
DNA: TGTGCCAGTAGTATCGGACAGGGAGGTGGAGAGACCCAGTACTTC

size: .
V: TRBV27
D: TRBD1
length: 15
J: TRBJ1-2
CDR3: CASSLLGQGATGYTF
DNA: TGTGCCAGCAGTTTATTAGGGCAGGGGGCCACTGGCTACACCTTC

size: .
V: TRBV28
D: .
length: 14
J: TRBJ1-4
CDR3: CATVIGSHNEKLFF
DNA: TGTGCCACTGTAATTGGGTCCCACAATGAAAAACTGTTTTTT

size: .
V: TRBV4-1
D: TRBD2
length: 16
J: TRBJ2-7
CDR3: CASTLGGTGGTHEQYF
DNA: TGCGCCAGCACCCTAGGGGGAACGGGAGGGACGCACGAGCAGTACTTC

size: .
V: TRBV28
D: .
length: 12
J: TRBJ2-7
CDR3: CASSLPSYEQYF
DNA: TGTGCCAGCAGTCTTCCAAGTTACGAGCAGTACTTC

size: .
V: TRBV9
D: TRBD1
length: 14
J: TRBJ2-5
CDR3: CASSVGTGQETQYF
DNA: TGTGCCAGCAGCGTGGGGACAGGACAAGAGACCCAGTACTTC

size: .
V: TRBV18
D: .
length: 14
J: TRBJ1-2
CDR3: CASSREGRDYGYTF
DNA: TGTGCCAGCTCAAGGGAGGGACGGGACTATGGCTACACCTTC

size: .
V: TRBV5-4
D: TRBD1
length: 14
J: TRBJ1-2
CDR3: CASSHGQGADGYTF
DNA: TGTGCCAGCAGCCACGGACAGGGGGCGGATGGCTACACCTTC

size: .
V: TRBV7-3
D: .
length: 13
J: TRBJ2-5
CDR3: CASSPLVGETQYF
DNA: TGTGCCAGCAGCCCTCTGGTGGGAGAGACCCAGTACTTC

size: .
V: TRBV7-3
D: TRBD2
length: 15
J: TRBJ2-1
CDR3: CASSSRLAGEDEQFF
DNA: TGTGCCAGCAGCTCAAGACTAGCGGGAGAAGATGAGCAGTTCTTC

size: .
V: TRBV25-1
D: .
length: 14
J: TRBJ1-2
CDR3: CASSESGGWDGYTF
DNA: TGTGCCAGCAGTGAATCCGGGGGGTGGGATGGCTACACCTTC

size: .
V: TRBV5-1
D: .
length: 15
J: TRBJ1-5
CDR3: CASSLEGNGNQPQHF
DNA: TGCGCCAGCAGCTTGGAAGGGAACGGCAATCAGCCCCAGCATTTT

size: few
V: TRBV27
D: TRBD2
length: 14
J: TRBJ2-7
CDR3: CASSWGGSRSEQYF
DNA: TGTGCCAGCAGCTGGGGAGGGAGCAGATCCGAGCAGTACTTC

size: .
V: TRBV5-1
D: .
length: 14
J: TRBJ2-5
CDR3: CASTHGGNGETQYF
DNA: TGCGCCAGCACCCATGGCGGGAACGGAGAGACCCAGTACTTC

size: .
V: TRBV2
D: TRBD2
length: 16
J: TRBJ2-2
CDR3: CASSGTGLAGTGELFF
DNA: TGTGCCAGCAGTGGAACGGGACTAGCGGGTACCGGGGAGCTGTTTTTT

size: .
V: TRBV28
D: .
length: 16
J: TRBJ2-6
CDR3: CASSFLINSGANVLTF
DNA: TGTGCCAGCAGTTTTCTCATTAACTCTGGGGCCAACGTCCTGACTTTC

size: .
V: TRBV7-9
D: TRBD2
length: 14
J: TRBJ2-5
CDR3: CASSFGTRRETQYF
DNA: TGTGCCAGCAGCTTCGGGACTAGGAGAGAGACCCAGTACTTC

size: .
V: TRBV5-1
D: TRBD2
length: 16
J: TRBJ2-3
CDR3: CASSLRLAGGTDTQYF
DNA: TGCGCCAGCAGCTTGAGACTAGCGGGAGGGACAGATACGCAGTATTTT

size: few
V: TRBV19
D: TRBD1
length: 15
J: TRBJ1-1
CDR3: CASSIGDSPNTEAFF
DNA: TGTGCCAGTAGTATAGGGGACAGCCCGAACACTGAAGCTTTCTTT

size: .
V: TRBV6-5
D: .
length: 14
J: TRBJ1-2
CDR3: CASRGQPLYYGYTF
DNA: TGTGCCAGCAGGGGGCAGCCTCTTTACTATGGCTACACCTTC

size: .
V: TRBV28
D: .
length: 16
J: TRBJ2-7
CDR3: CASLPRGGTGFYEQYF
DNA: TGTGCCAGCCTCCCCCGCGGGGGGACAGGGTTTTACGAGCAGTACTTC

size: .
V: TRBV11-3
D: TRBD1
length: 13
J: TRBJ1-1
CDR3: CASSADRGAEAFF
DNA: TGTGCCAGCAGCGCCGACAGGGGCGCTGAAGCTTTCTTT

size: once
V: TRBV27
D: TRBD2
length: 13
J: TRBJ2-7
CDR3: CASSLAGASEQYF
DNA: TGTGCCAGCAGTTTAGCGGGAGCTTCCGAGCAGTACTTC

size: few
V: TRBV5-1
D: TRBD2
length: 15
J: TRBJ2-7
CDR3: CASSLATSGFYEQYF
DNA: TGCGCCAGCAGCTTGGCGACTAGCGGGTTCTACGAGCAGTACTTC

size: .
V: TRBV18
D: .
length: 16
J: TRBJ1-3
CDR3: CASSLGQSISGNTIYF
DNA: TGTGCCAGCTCACTCGGACAGTCGATCTCTGGAAACACCATATATTTT

size: once
V: TRBV10-3
D: .
length: 13
J: TRBJ2-5
CDR3: CAITRQPGETQYF
DNA: TGTGCCATTACCCGACAACCCGGGGAGACCCAGTACTTC

size: .
V: TRBV3-1/TRBV3-2
D: .
length: 14
J: TRBJ2-4
CDR3: CASSQEWGSDIQYF
DNA: TGTGCCAGCAGCCAAGAATGGGGTTCGGACATTCAGTACTTC

size: .
V: TRBV6-4
D: TRBD2
length: 16
J: TRBJ2-1
CDR3: CASSDSLAGDYNEQFF
DNA: TGTGCCAGCAGTGACTCCCTAGCGGGAGACTACAATGAGCAGTTCTTC

size: .
V: TRBV18
D: TRBD1
length: 14
J: TRBJ2-1
CDR3: CASSQGQGAGEQFF
DNA: TGTGCCAGCTCCCAGGGACAGGGGGCTGGAGAGCAGTTCTTC

size: .
V: TRBV6-2/TRBV6-3
D: TRBD2
length: 16
J: TRBJ2-2
CDR3: CASSYGTSGNFGELFF
DNA: TGTGCCAGCAGTTACGGGACTAGCGGGAATTTCGGGGAGCTGTTTTTT

size: .
V: TRBV28
D: .
length: 14
J: TRBJ1-2
CDR3: CASSFDRPGYGYTF
DNA: TGTGCCAGCAGTTTTGACAGACCGGGCTATGGCTACACCTTC

size: .
V: TRBV4-1
D: .
length: 13
J: TRBJ2-3
CDR3: CASSQDEVVGQYF
DNA: TGCGCCAGCAGCCAAGATGAGGTCGTGGGTCAGTATTTT

size: .
V: TRBV11-2
D: .
length: 14
J: TRBJ2-3
CDR3: CASSPGWVPDTQYF
DNA: TGTGCCAGCAGCCCTGGATGGGTCCCCGATACGCAGTATTTT

size: .
V: TRBV5-5
D: .
length: 15
J: TRBJ1-2
CDR3: CASSLLASPAYGYTF
DNA: TGTGCCAGCAGCTTGTTAGCCTCCCCCGCCTATGGCTACACCTTC

size: .
V: TRBV5-1
D: .
length: 16
J: TRBJ2-5
CDR3: CASSLAYQGPQETQYF
DNA: TGCGCCAGCAGCTTGGCCTACCAGGGGCCCCAAGAGACCCAGTACTTC

size: .
V: TRBV7-9
D: .
length: 17
J: TRBJ1-4
CDR3: CASSLGRGRLWYEKLFF
DNA: TGTGCCAGCAGCTTAGGTCGGGGGCGGTTATGGTATGAAAAACTGTTTTTT

size: .
V: TRBV14
D: .
length: 17
J: TRBJ1-2
CDR3: CASSQVNLGTSPDGYTF
DNA: TGTGCCAGCAGCCAGGTTAACCTCGGGACATCCCCCGATGGCTACACCTTC

size: .
V: TRBV7-9
D: .
length: 14
J: TRBJ2-7
CDR3: CASSLAQESYEQYF
DNA: TGTGCCAGCAGCTTAGCACAGGAGTCCTACGAGCAGTACTTC

size: .
V: TRBV24-1
D: .
length: 18
J: TRBJ2-3
CDR3: CATSERRDSSSGGDTQYF
DNA: TGTGCCACCAGTGAACGCCGGGATTCATCCTCCGGGGGTGATACGCAGTATTTT

size: .
V: TRBV3-1/TRBV3-2
D: TRBD1
length: 15
J: TRBJ1-2
CDR3: CASSPHPGQGGGYTF
DNA: TGTGCCAGCAGCCCCCATCCGGGACAGGGAGGAGGCTACACCTTC

size: .
V: TRBV28
D: TRBD2
length: 15
J: TRBJ2-3
CDR3: CASSSLAGGSDTQYF
DNA: TGTGCCAGCAGTTCGCTAGCGGGAGGGTCAGATACGCAGTATTTT

size: .
V: TRBV28
D: .
length: 16
J: TRBJ1-5
CDR3: CASSFYSPGGNQPQHF
DNA: TGTGCCAGCAGTTTTTACAGCCCCGGGGGCAATCAGCCCCAGCATTTT

size: .
V: TRBV2
D: .
length: 13
J: TRBJ1-1
CDR3: CASSEWFDTEAFF
DNA: TGTGCCAGCAGTGAGTGGTTCGACACTGAAGCTTTCTTT

size: .
V: TRBV6-5
D: .
length: 14
J: TRBJ1-2
CDR3: CASSSGFFAHGYTF
DNA: TGTGCCAGCAGTTCAGGGTTCTTCGCGCATGGCTACACCTTC

size: .
V: TRBV28
D: TRBD2
length: 18
J: TRBJ2-2
CDR3: CASSTPLPSGSRTGELFF
DNA: TGTGCCAGCAGCACACCCCTCCCCAGCGGGAGCCGCACCGGGGAGCTGTTTTTT

size: .
V: TRBV28
D: TRBD2
length: 16
J: TRBJ2-7
CDR3: CASIQAGTSGSYEQYF
DNA: TGTGCCAGCATCCAGGCCGGGACTAGCGGCAGCTACGAGCAGTACTTC

size: .
V: TRBV5-6
D: .
length: 14
J: TRBJ1-1
CDR3: CASSLGAGNTEAFF
DNA: TGTGCCAGCAGCTTAGGGGCGGGGAACACTGAAGCTTTCTTT

size: .
V: TRBV9
D: .
length: 16
J: TRBJ1-6
CDR3: CASSSHPQGYNSPLHF
DNA: TGTGCCAGCAGCTCACACCCTCAGGGGTATAATTCACCCCTCCACTTT

size: once
V: TRBV19
D: .
length: 17
J: TRBJ1-1
CDR3: CASSIGTVASMNTEAFF
DNA: TGTGCCAGTAGTATTGGGACGGTCGCTTCCATGAACACTGAAGCTTTCTTT

size: .
V: TRBV28
D: TRBD1
length: 15
J: TRBJ1-1
CDR3: CASSLSLIGTGGAFF
DNA: TGTGCCAGCAGTTTATCGTTAATCGGGACAGGGGGAGCTTTCTTT

size: once
V: TRBV27
D: .
length: 13
J: TRBJ1-5
CDR3: CASSLNRGSASNF
DNA: TGTGCCAGCAGTTTAAATCGGGGATCAGCCTCTAATTTT

size: .
V: TRBV4-1
D: .
length: 12
J: TRBJ2-1
CDR3: CASSQKNGEQFF
DNA: TGCGCCAGCAGCCAAAAGAACGGTGAGCAGTTCTTC

size: .
V: TRBV19
D: .
length: 15
J: TRBJ2-5
CDR3: CASSIAGRGQETQYF
DNA: TGTGCCAGTAGTATAGCGGGGAGAGGGCAAGAGACCCAGTACTTC

size: .
V: TRBV30
D: .
length: 15
J: TRBJ1-2
CDR3: CACLAEGLSNYGYTF
DNA: TGTGCCTGCCTGGCCGAAGGTTTGTCTAACTATGGCTACACCTTC